The next 27 T cell receptor beta chains were all read from a single sample in a study of T cell responses to AZD1222 COVID-19 vaccine. Sequenced by immunoSEQ multiplex PCR; TCRdb stores in-frame clones only, minus some. In the table there are 150,000 to 200,000 clones, around nine tenths of which are singletons. The input for sequencing was peripheral blood, taken 28 days after the second dose of the MenACWY control vaccine. The receptor source for this set is an adult who received the MenACWY meningococcal vaccine as a control.

This clone was seen once. The chain joins TRBV7-2 to TRBJ1-5; D is unresolved. There are 15 residues in the CDR3. Germline values: CDR1 SGHTA, CDR2 FQGNSA. V was shortened by 6 bases and J by 2 bases, with 14 bases between the two germline ends. The CDR3 bases are TGTGCCAGCAGTCCCGGTGGATGGGGCAATCAGCCCCAGCATTTT. Translated, it gives CASSPGGWGNQPQHF.

This chain uses TRBV7-8 with TRBJ1-4; maybe TRBD1 (5 bases). Between the trimmed V and J ends, which lost 6 bases and 6 bases, there was a span of 11 bases. The CDR3 has 13 residues. Germline V gives CDR1 SGHVS, CDR2 FQNEAQ. The CDR3 bases are TGTGCCAGCAGTCCGGGACGGGATGAAAAACTGTTTTTT. Translating gives CASSPGRDEKLFF.

The chain employs TRBV11-2 and TRBJ1-2; D is possibly TRBD1 (6 bases). The CDR3 loop spans 14 amino acids. Germline lookup yields CDR1 SGHAT and CDR2 FQNNGV. V lost 5 bases and J 7 bases, leaving 17 bases between the germline ends. This CDR3 reads CASSPSSGGRGYTF. The CDR3 bases are TGTGCCAGCAGCCCTAGTTCGGGGGGCCGTGGCTACACCTTC.

The chain carries TRBV19 and TRBJ2-1; TRBD2 matches at 7 bases. Germline-derived CDR1 and CDR2 are LNHDA and SQIVND (reference sequence). The length of the CDR3 is 14 residues. After removal of 5 bases from V and 8 bases from J, the junction contained 9 bases not matched to a gene. The CDR3 bases are TGTGCCAGTAGTGATGTGGGAGGGCCCTATGAGCAGTTCTTC. Its protein product is CASSDVGGPYEQFF.

V usage is TRBV18 and J usage is TRBJ1-5; 7 nucleotides align to TRBD1. J lost 7 bases, V lost 3 bases, and 6 bases had no gene match. Germline CDR1 and CDR2: KGHSH and LQKENI. The CDR3 extends over 14 amino acids. CDR3 DNA: TGTGCCAGCTCACCCCTCGAGGGGGCCCAGCCCCAGCATTTT. Translated: CASSPLEGAQPQHF.

J is TRBJ2-3 and V is TRBV12-5; D perhaps matches TRBD1 (6 bases). The V gene's germline CDR1 is LGHNT and CDR2 FRNRAP. This CDR3 is built from 13 residues. Trimming left V 6 bases short and J 4 bases short, with 11 bases between. The CDR3 DNA follows: TGTGCTAGTGGGACCACAGGGCCAGATACGCAGTATTTT. It encodes CASGTTGPDTQYF.

This chain joins TRBV19 and TRBJ1-6; no clear D. CDR1 is LNHDA and CDR2 is SQIVND in the germline V gene (reference sequence). Trimming took off 6 bases at V and 8 bases at J, with 11 bases between the two ends. The CDR3 runs 13 residues. CDR3 in amino acids: CASRGLRDSPLHF. Here the CDR3 DNA reads TGTGCCAGTAGGGGATTGAGGGATTCACCCCTCCACTTT.

The V gene is TRBV23-1, the J gene TRBJ1-3; 9 bases fit TRBD1. TRBV23-1 is flagged as an ORF with uncertain function. J gave up 4 bases and V 6 bases, and 4 bases lay outside the gene matches. CDR3 size: 14 residues. The CDR3 region has the DNA TGCGCCAGCAGAACAGGGGGCAGGGGAAACACCATATATTTT. Its translation: CASRTGGRGNTIYF.

In its sample, this clone was seen a few times. The V and J genes are TRBV7-3 and TRBJ2-1, with a tentative D call TRBD2 (5 bases). Germline lookup yields CDR1 SGHTA and CDR2 FQGTGA. Trimming removed 8 bases at V and 8 bases at J, with 19 bases between. CDR3 length: 14 amino acids. This CDR3 reads CASSRAGSIDEQFF. The DNA of the CDR3 is TGTGCCAGCTCTAGGGCGGGTAGCATCGATGAGCAGTTCTTC.

The chain uses TRBV25-1 and TRBJ1-6; no clear D gene. The CDR3 spans 13 residues. Per germline, CDR1 MGHDK and CDR2 SYGVNS. Trimming pared 7 bases from V and 10 bases from J, leaving 14 bases between. CDR3 protein: CASTRASGSPLHF. CDR3 nucleotides: TGTGCCAGCACCCGGGCGTCGGGCTCACCCCTCCACTTT.

CDR3 in amino acids: CASSYMDRDNEQFF. The CDR3 nucleotides are TGTGCCAGCAGTTATATGGACAGGGATAATGAGCAGTTCTTC. The V call is TRBV6-5, the J call TRBJ2-1; 8 bases line up with TRBD1. With V trimmed by 3 bases and J by 7 bases, 5 bases remained unmatched. The CDR3 spans 14 residues. CDR1 and CDR2 from the germline V gene are MNHEY and SVGAGI.

The chain joins TRBV7-9 to TRBJ1-1; TRBD1 aligns across 7 bases. This CDR3 is built from 15 residues. The V gene end was trimmed by 7 bases and the J gene end by 7 bases; junction bases not matched to a gene: 15. The germline V gene encodes CDR1 SEHNR and CDR2 FQNEAQ (reference sequence). CDR3 sequence (DNA): TGTGCCAGCACCCTCGCGTTAGGGGGCGGGGGTGAAGCTTTCTTT. Translating it yields CASTLALGGGGEAFF.

The chain has TRBV6-6 and TRBJ1-3, with D hard to call. Germline CDR1 MNHNY, CDR2 SVGAGI (reference sequence). The CDR3 is 14 residues long. V lost 2 bases and J lost 4, with 9 bases in between. The CDR3: CASSYGGSGNTIYF. DNA for the CDR3: TGTGCCAGCAGTTACGGAGGCTCCGGAAACACCATATATTTT.

The gene calls are TRBV4-2 and TRBJ2-7, with 10 positions matching TRBD2. Germline-derived CDR1 and CDR2 are LGHNA and YNFKEQ. The CDR3 runs to 14 residues. The J segment lost 5 bases and the V segment lost 10 bases, leaving 11 bases of the junction unmatched. CDR3 amino acids: CANSPSGSVDEQYF. In DNA, the CDR3 is TGTGCCAATTCCCCTAGCGGGAGTGTCGACGAGCAGTACTTC.

The chain employs TRBV30 and TRBJ2-1; no clear D. This CDR3 is 13 amino acids long. Germline V gene sequence: CDR1 GTSNPN, CDR2 SVGIG (reference sequence). The germline V and J ends were trimmed by 3 bases and 9 bases, with 15 bases remaining between them. CDR3 loop: CAWRPDLKGEQFF. CDR3 coding DNA: TGTGCCTGGAGGCCTGACCTAAAGGGTGAGCAGTTCTTC.

The rearrangement links TRBV5-1 to TRBJ1-5; D call uncertain. Germline V lookup: CDR1 SGHRS, CDR2 YFSETQ. The length of the CDR3 is 14 residues. Trimming removed 0 bases at V and 1 base at J, with 5 bases between. The CDR3 protein is CASSLGQSNQPQHF. The CDR3 DNA reads TGCGCCAGCAGCTTGGGGCAGAGCAATCAGCCCCAGCATTTT.

The rearrangement uses TRBV2 and TRBJ1-1; D uncertain. V shed 8 bases and J shed 10 bases, with 20 bases lying between them. The length of the CDR3 is 13 residues. Germline loops: CDR1 SNHLY, CDR2 FYNNEI. CDR3: CASERGFIWAAFF. CDR3 DNA sequence: TGTGCCAGCGAGAGAGGGTTCATTTGGGCAGCTTTCTTT.

The rearrangement links TRBV24-1 to TRBJ1-5, with 8 bases fitting TRBD1. V lost 3 bases and J lost 3; bases outside the gene matches: 6. Looked up from germline, CDR1 is KGHDR and CDR2 is SFDVKD. The CDR3 length is 16 residues. The CDR3 is CATSDGNRGVNQPQHF. As DNA, the CDR3 is TGTGCCACCAGTGATGGTAACAGGGGGGTCAATCAGCCCCAGCATTTT.

The rearrangement joins TRBV27 to TRBJ1-6, with D possibly TRBD1 on 5 matching bases. Germline V CDR1 and CDR2: MNHEY, SMNVEV (reference sequence). V lost 9 bases, J lost 7 bases, and 22 bases lay in between. The length of the CDR3 is 16 residues. As DNA, the CDR3 is TGTGCCAGTCGGCTGGGAGGGGCTCTCAGAAATTCACCCCTCCACTTT. Translation gives CASRLGGALRNSPLHF.

This chain links TRBV28 with TRBJ1-2, with 9 bases aligning to TRBD1. The germline V gene has CDR1 MDHEN and CDR2 SYDVKM. This CDR3 spans 16 amino acids. Trimming cost V 6 bases and J 6 bases; bases outside gene matches: 14. CDR3 DNA: TGTGCCAGCAGCACAGCCCCGGCCGGGACAGGGAATGGCTACACCTTC. It specifies CASSTAPAGTGNGYTF.

The J gene is TRBJ2-1, the V gene TRBV5-1; 13 bases line up with TRBD2. V gave up 2 bases and J gave up 9 bases; unmatched junction bases: 8. CDR3 length equals 16 residues. Looked up from germline, CDR1 is SGHRS and CDR2 is YFSETQ. The CDR3 region is CASSLGTSGKGVEQFF. CDR3 in DNA: TGCGCCAGCAGCTTAGGGACTAGCGGGAAGGGTGTTGAGCAGTTCTTC.

The chain's CDR3 is CASSIDSDRYSNQPQHF. CDR3 in DNA: TGTGCCAGTAGTATAGACTCCGACAGATATAGCAATCAGCCCCAGCATTTT. This sequence joins TRBV19 and TRBJ1-5; possible D gene TRBD1, 5 bases. V lost 0 bases to trimming and J lost 0 bases, with 12 bases between them. The germline V gene has CDR1 LNHDA and CDR2 SQIVND (reference sequence). The CDR3 loop spans 17 amino acids.

The V and J genes are TRBV11-2 and TRBJ1-6; 7 bases fit TRBD1. The J segment lost 0 bases and the V segment lost 6 bases, leaving 8 bases of the junction unmatched. Germline V gene sequence: CDR1 SGHAT, CDR2 FQNNGV. The CDR3 loop spans 17 amino acids. DNA of the CDR3: TGTGCCAGCAGGACCTCAGGGGGGAGCTCCTATAATTCACCCCTCCACTTT. It translates to CASRTSGGSSYNSPLHF.

This sequence joins TRBV10-2 and TRBJ2-7; D is unresolved. Germline-derived CDR1 and CDR2 are WSHSY and SAAADI. The germline V and J ends were trimmed by 0 bases and 6 bases, with 9 bases remaining between them. The CDR3 has 13 residues. The CDR3: CASSESTWVEQYF. DNA of the CDR3: TGCGCCAGCAGTGAGTCGACATGGGTCGAGCAGTACTTC.

V usage is TRBV5-1 and J usage is TRBJ2-5; TRBD2 aligns across 8 bases. Germline trimming cut 2 bases from V and 3 bases from J; bases unmatched to any gene: 12. CDR1 and CDR2 (germline): SGHRS, YFSETQ. This CDR3 spans 17 amino acids. This CDR3 reads CASSFAVWEREKETQYF. CDR3 coding DNA: TGCGCCAGCAGCTTCGCCGTGTGGGAGCGGGAGAAAGAGACCCAGTACTTC.

This chain links TRBV9 with TRBJ1-1, with D uncertain. Deletions cut 0 bases from V and 1 base from J, with 7 bases between. CDR1 and CDR2 from the germline V gene are SGDLS and YYNGEE. CDR3 length: 14 residues. CDR3 DNA: TGTGCCAGCAGCGTAGGCCGGGCGAACACTGAAGCTTTCTTT. As protein: CASSVGRANTEAFF. Supplemented by reference TRBV9 and TRBJ1-1, the full variable domain reads DSGVTQTPKHLITATGQRVTLRCSPRSGDLSVYWYQQSLDQGLQFLIQYYNGEERAKGNILERFSAQQFPDLHSELNLSSLELGDSALYFCASSVGRANTEAFFGQGTRLTVV.

This clone showed up just a few times. V usage is TRBV19 and J usage is TRBJ1-2; no definite D call. CDR1 is LNHDA, CDR2 SQIVND, per germline (reference sequence). V lost 6 bases, J lost 11 bases, and 13 bases lay in between. This CDR3 comprises 11 residues. The CDR3 here is CASRALFLYTF. In nucleotides, the CDR3 is TGTGCCAGTAGGGCCCTCTTTCTTTACACCTTC. Full variable domain (rest looked up from reference TRBV19 and TRBJ1-2): DGGITQSPKYLFRKEGQNVTLSCEQNLNHDAMYWYRQDPGQGLRLIYYSQIVNDFQKGDIAEGYSVSREKKESFPLTVTSAQKNPTAFYLCASRALFLYTFGSGTRLTVV.